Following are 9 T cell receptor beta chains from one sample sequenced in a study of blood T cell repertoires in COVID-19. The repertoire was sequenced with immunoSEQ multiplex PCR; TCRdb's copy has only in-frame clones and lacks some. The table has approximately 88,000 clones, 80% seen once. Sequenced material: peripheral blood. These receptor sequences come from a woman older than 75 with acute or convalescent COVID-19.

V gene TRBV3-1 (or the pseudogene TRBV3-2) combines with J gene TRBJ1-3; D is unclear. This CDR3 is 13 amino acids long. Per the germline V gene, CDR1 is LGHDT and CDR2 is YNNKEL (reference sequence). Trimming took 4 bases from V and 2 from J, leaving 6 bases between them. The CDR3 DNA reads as TGTGCCAGCAGCCGAGGGACTGGAAACACCATATATTTT. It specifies CASSRGTGNTIYF.

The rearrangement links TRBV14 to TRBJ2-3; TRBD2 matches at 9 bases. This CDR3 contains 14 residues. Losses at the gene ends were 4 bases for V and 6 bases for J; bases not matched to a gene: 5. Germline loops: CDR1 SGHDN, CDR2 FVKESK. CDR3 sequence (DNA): TGTGCCAGCAGCCGGGCGGGGGGGTCGGATACGCAGTATTTT. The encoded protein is CASSRAGGSDTQYF.

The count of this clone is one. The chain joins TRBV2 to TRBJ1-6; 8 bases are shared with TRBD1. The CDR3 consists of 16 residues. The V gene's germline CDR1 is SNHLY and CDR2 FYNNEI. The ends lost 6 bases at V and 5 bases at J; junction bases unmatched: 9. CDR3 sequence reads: CASSLRTGTNNSPLHF. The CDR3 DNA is TGTGCCAGCAGCCTCAGGACAGGGACTAATAATTCACCCCTCCACTTT. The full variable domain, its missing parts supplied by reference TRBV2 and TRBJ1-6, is EPEVTQTPSHQVTQMGQEVILRCVPISNHLYFYWYRQILGQKVEFLVSFYNNEISEKSEIFDDQFSVERPDGSNFTLKIRSTKLEDSAMYFCASSLRTGTNNSPLHFGNGTRLTVT.

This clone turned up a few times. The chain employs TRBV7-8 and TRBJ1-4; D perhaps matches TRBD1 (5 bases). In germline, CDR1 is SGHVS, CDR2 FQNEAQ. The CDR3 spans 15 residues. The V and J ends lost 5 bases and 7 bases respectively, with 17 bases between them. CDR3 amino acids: CASSLTLSRGEKLFF. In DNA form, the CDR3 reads TGTGCCAGCAGCCTTACTCTCTCTAGGGGTGAAAAACTGTTTTTT.

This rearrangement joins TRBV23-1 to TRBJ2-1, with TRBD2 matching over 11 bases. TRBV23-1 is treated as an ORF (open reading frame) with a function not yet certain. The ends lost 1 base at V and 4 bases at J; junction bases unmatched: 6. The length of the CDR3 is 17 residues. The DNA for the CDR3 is TGCGCCAGCAGTCAATTTAAGACTAGCGGGAAATACAATGAGCAGTTCTTC. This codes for CASSQFKTSGKYNEQFF.

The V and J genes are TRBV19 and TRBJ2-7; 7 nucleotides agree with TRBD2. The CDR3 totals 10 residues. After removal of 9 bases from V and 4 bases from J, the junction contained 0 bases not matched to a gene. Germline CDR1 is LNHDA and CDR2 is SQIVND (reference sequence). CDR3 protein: CARAGYEQYF. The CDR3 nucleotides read TGTGCCAGAGCGGGGTACGAGCAGTACTTC.

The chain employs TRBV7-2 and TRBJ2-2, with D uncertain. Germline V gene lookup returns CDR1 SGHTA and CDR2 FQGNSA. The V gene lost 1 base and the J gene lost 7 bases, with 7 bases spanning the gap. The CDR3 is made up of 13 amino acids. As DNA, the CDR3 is TGTGCCAGCAGCTTAGTACAAATCGGGGAGCTGTTTTTT. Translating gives CASSLVQIGELFF.

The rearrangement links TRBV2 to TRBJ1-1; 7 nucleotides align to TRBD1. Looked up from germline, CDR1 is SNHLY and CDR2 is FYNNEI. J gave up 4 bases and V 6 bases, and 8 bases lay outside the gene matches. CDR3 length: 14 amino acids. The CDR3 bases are TGTGCCAGCAGAGAACAGGGGATCGGCACTGAAGCTTTCTTT. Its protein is CASREQGIGTEAFF.

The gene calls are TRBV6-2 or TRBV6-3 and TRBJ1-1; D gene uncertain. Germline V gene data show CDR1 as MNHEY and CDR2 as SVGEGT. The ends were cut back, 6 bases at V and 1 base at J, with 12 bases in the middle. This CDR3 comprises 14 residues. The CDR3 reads CASSRRWANTEAFF. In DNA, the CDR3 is TGTGCCAGCAGCCGAAGGTGGGCGAACACTGAAGCTTTCTTT.